Shown below are 30 T cell receptor beta chains from a single sample sequenced in a study of cytotoxic CD8 clonotypes in ibrutinib-treated CLL. The data were produced by immunoSEQ multiplex PCR, yet TCRdb's version contains in-frame clones alone and is incomplete. The table has roughly 220,000 clones, around 70% seen once. The input for sequencing was PBMCs, taken after 12 months of ibrutinib treatment. The receptors were gathered from a human donor with chronic lymphocytic leukemia.

This rearrangement joins TRBV30 to TRBJ2-7; 11 nucleotides match TRBD2. Germline trimming cut 4 bases from V and 0 bases from J; bases unmatched to any gene: 5. Germline V lookup: CDR1 GTSNPN, CDR2 SVGIG (reference sequence). The CDR3 runs 15 residues. The CDR3 nucleotides are TGTGCCTGGATGTCGACTAGCGGGGCCTCCTACGAGCAGTACTTC. Residues: CAWMSTSGASYEQYF.

The gene calls are TRBV5-6 and TRBJ2-5; the match to TRBD2 covers 7 bases. The CDR3 sequence is 13 residues long. Looked up from germline, CDR1 is SGHDT and CDR2 is YYEEEE. V shed 1 base, J shed 4 bases, and the junction held 1 base outside the gene matches. CDR3 sequence (DNA): TGTGCCAGCAGCTTGCCGGGGGGAGAGACCCAGTACTTC. As protein: CASSLPGGETQYF.

The rearrangement joins TRBV18 to TRBJ1-6, with D possibly being TRBD1 (6 bases). This CDR3 contains 19 residues. Germline assignment: CDR1 KGHSH and CDR2 LQKENI. The ends were cut back, 5 bases at V and 0 bases at J, with 20 bases in the middle. CDR3 sequence: CASSTFDRPVRSYNSPLHF. The DNA for the CDR3 is TGTGCCAGCTCAACGTTTGACAGGCCAGTTCGCTCCTATAATTCACCCCTCCACTTT.

This sequence joins TRBV6-5 and TRBJ1-2; D is uncertain. The CDR3 spans 14 residues. Germline CDR1 and CDR2: MNHEY and SVGAGI. The V end lost 4 bases, the J end lost 2 bases, and 11 bases lay between the germline ends. CDR3 sequence (DNA): TGTGCCAGCAGTTCGAGACTCACAAACTATGGCTACACCTTC. This codes for CASSSRLTNYGYTF.

This sequence joins TRBV7-6 and TRBJ2-7, with D possibly being TRBD1 or TRBD2 (5 bases each). The CDR3 is made up of 17 amino acids. V dropped 5 bases and J dropped 6 bases, with 26 bases sitting between them. Germline V CDR1 and CDR2: SGHVS, FNYEAQ. The CDR3 DNA sequence: TGTGCCAGCAGCGCGCCATGGGGGATCGACGCCCGAACCGAGCAGTACTTC. It encodes CASSAPWGIDARTEQYF.

V usage is TRBV19 and J usage is TRBJ1-2; D gene ambiguous. Germline values: CDR1 LNHDA, CDR2 SQIVND (reference sequence). The CDR3 spans 13 residues. V shed 6 bases and J shed 7 bases, with 15 bases lying between them. The CDR3 nucleotides are TGTGCCAGTAGCATGGGGTTCGGAGTTGGCTACACCTTC. Residues: CASSMGFGVGYTF.

This chain connects TRBV7-9 to TRBJ2-5; weak D call: TRBD2 (5 bases). The CDR3 covers 16 residues. Per germline, CDR1 SEHNR and CDR2 FQNEAQ (reference sequence). The ends were cut back, 0 bases at V and 2 bases at J, with 13 bases in the middle. The CDR3 sequence is CASSLAPGWKQETQYF. DNA for the CDR3: TGTGCCAGCAGCTTAGCTCCGGGGTGGAAGCAAGAGACCCAGTACTTC.

This clone was observed a few times. J is TRBJ1-5 and V is TRBV6-6; D is unresolved. Germline V gene lookup returns CDR1 MNHNY and CDR2 SVGAGI (reference sequence). This CDR3 comprises 11 residues. V lost 8 bases, J lost 2 bases, and 4 bases lay in between. CDR3 coding DNA: TGTGCCAGCTCAGGCAATCAGCCCCAGCATTTT. This codes for CASSGNQPQHF.

This chain joins TRBV4-1 and TRBJ2-3; D is perhaps TRBD1 (5 bases). The CDR3 is made up of 16 amino acids. Per germline, CDR1 MGHRA and CDR2 YSYEKL. V dropped 1 base and J dropped 4 bases, with 15 bases sitting between them. CDR3 nucleotide sequence: TGCGCCAGCAGCCAAGGGGGCCTCTTACGTCCAGATACGCAGTATTTT. Translation gives CASSQGGLLRPDTQYF.

The rearrangement joins TRBV5-1 to TRBJ2-5; 8 bases align to TRBD2. CDR3 length: 19 amino acids. From germline, CDR1 is SGHRS and CDR2 YFSETQ. V was clipped by 0 bases and J by 11 bases; unmatched bases: 24. DNA for the CDR3: TGCGCCAGCAGCTTGGCCAGGGTAGCGAGGCCCGGGGGGGAGACCTTACAGTACTTC. Protein product: CASSLARVARPGGETLQYF.

About this clone: A much larger clone lies one base from this, so it may be a read error. Other DNA sequences of this sample code for an identical CDR3. This chain joins TRBV2 and TRBJ2-5, with D unclear. Trimming stripped 6 bases from V and 5 bases from J, with 7 bases between. This CDR3 has 11 residues. Germline loops: CDR1 SNHLY, CDR2 FYNNEI. The CDR3 coding sequence is TGTGCCAGCAGCCTCCGGGAGACCCAGTACTTC. Translation: CASSLRETQYF.

V and J are TRBV6-5 and TRBJ2-7; the match to TRBD1 covers 9 bases. The germline V gene encodes CDR1 MNHEY and CDR2 SVGAGI. CDR3 length equals 15 residues. Losses at the gene ends were 2 bases for V and 3 bases for J; bases not matched to a gene: 5. The CDR3 loop reads CASSYGGQGIYEQYF. DNA of the CDR3: TGTGCCAGCAGTTACGGCGGACAGGGGATCTACGAGCAGTACTTC.

V is TRBV5-6 and J is TRBJ2-3, with D possibly being TRBD1 (5 bases). V was clipped by 0 bases and J by 3 bases, with 8 bases between them. Germline-derived CDR1 and CDR2 are SGHDT and YYEEEE. The CDR3 sequence is 14 residues long. The CDR3 DNA follows: TGTGCCAGCAGCTTGGCCCCAGGGACAGATACGCAGTATTTT. Protein sequence: CASSLAPGTDTQYF.

The V and J genes are TRBV28 and TRBJ2-7, with 11 positions matching TRBD2. V was pared by 8 bases and J by 3 bases, with 3 bases of the junction left unmatched. The CDR3 is 13 residues long. Germline loops: CDR1 MDHEN, CDR2 SYDVKM. CDR3: CASVLAGGYEQYF. DNA for the CDR3: TGTGCCAGCGTGCTAGCGGGAGGCTACGAGCAGTACTTC.

CDR3 in DNA: TGTGCCTATGAAACCACAGGGACGATCGACGAGCAGTACTTC. Its protein product is CAYETTGTIDEQYF. This sequence joins TRBV30 and TRBJ2-7; possibly TRBD1 for D (6 bases). In germline, CDR1 is GTSNPN, CDR2 SVGIG (reference sequence). The CDR3 extends over 14 amino acids. The V end was cut by 7 bases, the J end by 5 bases, with 21 bases between.

The J gene is TRBJ2-7, the V gene TRBV30; 7 nucleotides align to TRBD1. The CDR3 sequence is 14 residues long. Germline CDR1 and CDR2: GTSNPN and SVGIG (reference sequence). With 2 bases clipped from V and 4 bases from J, the junction kept 8 bases outside the gene matches. CDR3 in DNA: TGTGCCTGGAGTTTCAGGGACAGAGTGTACGAGCAGTACTTC. It specifies CAWSFRDRVYEQYF.

The chain is built from TRBV19 and TRBJ2-3, with a tentative D call TRBD1 (5 bases). The CDR3 runs to 15 residues. The ends were cut back, 0 bases at V and 0 bases at J, with 7 bases in the middle. CDR1 and CDR2 (germline): LNHDA, SQIVND (reference sequence). The CDR3 coding sequence is TGTGCCAGTAGTATAGATCAGGGTAGCACAGATACGCAGTATTTT. It translates to CASSIDQGSTDTQYF.

The V call is TRBV15, the J call TRBJ2-5, with a possible D match to TRBD2 (5 bases). Trimming left V 8 bases short and J 2 bases short, with 9 bases between. The germline CDR1 and CDR2 sequences are LNHNV and YYDKDF (reference sequence). The CDR3 extends over 12 amino acids. CDR3 coding DNA: TGTGCCACCGCCAGGAGGCAAGAGACCCAGTACTTC. Protein: CATARRQETQYF.

The chain links TRBV15 to TRBJ2-7; unclear D gene. The CDR3 spans 13 residues. The germline CDR1 and CDR2 sequences are LNHNV and YYDKDF (reference sequence). The V and J ends lost 6 bases and 4 bases respectively, with 13 bases between them. Written as DNA, the CDR3 is TGTGCCACCAGTACGGCGGCGGATTACGAGCAGTACTTC. This codes for CATSTAADYEQYF.

The rearrangement uses TRBV5-1 and TRBJ2-4, with TRBD1 identical over 9 bases. J was trimmed by 2 bases and V by 0 bases; bases with no gene match: 6. Germline V lookup: CDR1 SGHRS, CDR2 YFSETQ. The CDR3 sequence is 17 residues long. The CDR3 loop reads CASSLGRQGVSKNIQYF. CDR3 nucleotides: TGCGCCAGCAGCTTGGGGCGACAGGGGGTCTCCAAAAACATTCAGTACTTC.

This chain joins TRBV10-2 and TRBJ1-4; D call uncertain. This CDR3 has 12 amino acids. The ends were cut back, 6 bases at V and 5 bases at J, with 7 bases in the middle. CDR1 is WSHSY, CDR2 SAAADI, per germline. CDR3 protein: CASSRSNEKLFF. The CDR3 nucleotides read TGCGCCAGCAGCAGATCAAATGAAAAACTGTTTTTT.

The chain is built from TRBV6-5 and TRBJ2-7; 11 bases align to TRBD2. The CDR3 is 15 amino acids. Germline CDR1 MNHEY, CDR2 SVGAGI. With 2 bases clipped from V and 3 bases from J, the junction kept 3 bases outside the gene matches. CDR3 nucleotide sequence: TGTGCCAGCAGTTACACTAGCGGGAGTTTCTACGAGCAGTACTTC. It specifies CASSYTSGSFYEQYF.

J is TRBJ2-7 and V is TRBV20-1; D gene uncertain. Germline lookup yields CDR1 DFQATT and CDR2 SNEGSKA (reference sequence). V was pared by 0 bases and J by 5 bases, with 5 bases between. The CDR3 extends over 11 amino acids. The CDR3 nucleotides read TGCAGTGCTAGAGATTGGAACGAGCAGTACTTC. This gives the protein CSARDWNEQYF.

The J gene is TRBJ1-5, the V gene TRBV4-3; D remains ambiguous. This CDR3 region has 14 residues. Looked up from germline, CDR1 is LGHNA and CDR2 is YSLEER. Trimming removed 5 bases at V and 5 bases at J, with 13 bases between. As DNA, the CDR3 is TGCGCCAGCAGCAATACATGGACCTATCAGCCCCAGCATTTT. Translation: CASSNTWTYQPQHF.

V gene TRBV11-2 combines with J gene TRBJ2-7; 7 bases are shared with TRBD1. This CDR3 is built from 18 residues. The V gene's germline CDR1 is SGHAT and CDR2 FQNNGV. The J segment lost 0 bases and the V segment lost 4 bases, leaving 15 bases of the junction unmatched. The CDR3 sequence is CASSSTANRGPFSYEQYF. CDR3 DNA: TGTGCCAGCAGCTCGACAGCAAACAGGGGTCCGTTCTCCTACGAGCAGTACTTC.

V usage is TRBV15 and J usage is TRBJ2-5; tentatively, D is TRBD1 or TRBD2 (5 bases each). V lost 1 base to trimming and J lost 9 bases, with 18 bases between them. The CDR3 sequence is 15 residues long. Germline assignment: CDR1 LNHNV and CDR2 YYDKDF (reference sequence). This chain's CDR3 is CATSRVGDPLGAQYF. CDR3 DNA: TGTGCCACCAGCAGAGTTGGGGACCCACTGGGGGCCCAGTACTTC.

The chain uses TRBV30 and TRBJ2-7; 10 nucleotides match TRBD1. The CDR3 has 14 amino acids. Germline assignment: CDR1 GTSNPN and CDR2 SVGIG (reference sequence). J lost 2 bases, V lost 1 base, and 2 bases had no gene match. The CDR3 spells CAWSAGQGPYEQYF. In DNA form, the CDR3 reads TGTGCCTGGAGTGCGGGACAGGGGCCCTACGAGCAGTACTTC.

The genes are TRBV4-3 and TRBJ2-7; either TRBD1 or TRBD2 may supply D (5 bases each). Germline V CDR1 and CDR2: LGHNA, YSLEER. Trimming pared 3 bases from V and 6 bases from J, leaving 15 bases between. The CDR3 covers 14 residues. This CDR3 is CASSQSRRGGEQYF. CDR3 in DNA: TGCGCCAGCAGCCAGTCCCGACGGGGCGGCGAGCAGTACTTC.

V usage is TRBV7-2 and J usage is TRBJ2-2; D gene uncertain. The length of the CDR3 is 12 residues. V was clipped by 6 bases and J by 3 bases, with 5 bases between them. Germline V gene lookup returns CDR1 SGHTA and CDR2 FQGNSA. The CDR3 protein is CASSPYTGELFF. In DNA, the CDR3 is TGTGCCAGCAGTCCTTACACCGGGGAGCTGTTTTTT.

This chain uses TRBV11-2 with TRBJ1-1; D is undetermined. This CDR3 has 13 residues. CDR1 and CDR2 from the germline V gene are SGHAT and FQNNGV. V was shortened by 5 bases and J by 4 bases, with 11 bases between the two germline ends. CDR3 sequence (DNA): TGTGCCAGCAGCCCCCAATTGGGCACTGAAGCTTTCTTT. It codes for CASSPQLGTEAFF.